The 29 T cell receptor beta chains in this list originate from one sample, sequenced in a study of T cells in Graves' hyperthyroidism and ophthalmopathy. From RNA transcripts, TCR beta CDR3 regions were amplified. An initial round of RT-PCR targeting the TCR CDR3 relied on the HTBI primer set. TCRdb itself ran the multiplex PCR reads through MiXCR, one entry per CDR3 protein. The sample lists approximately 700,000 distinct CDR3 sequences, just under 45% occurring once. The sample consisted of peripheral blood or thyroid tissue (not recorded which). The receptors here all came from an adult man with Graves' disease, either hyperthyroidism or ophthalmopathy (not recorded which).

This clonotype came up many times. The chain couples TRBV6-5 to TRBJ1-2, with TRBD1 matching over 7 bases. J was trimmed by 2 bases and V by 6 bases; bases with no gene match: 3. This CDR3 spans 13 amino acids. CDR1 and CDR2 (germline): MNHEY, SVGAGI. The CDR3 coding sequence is TGTGCCAGCAGACAGGGGATCAACTATGGCTACACCTTC. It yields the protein CASRQGINYGYTF.

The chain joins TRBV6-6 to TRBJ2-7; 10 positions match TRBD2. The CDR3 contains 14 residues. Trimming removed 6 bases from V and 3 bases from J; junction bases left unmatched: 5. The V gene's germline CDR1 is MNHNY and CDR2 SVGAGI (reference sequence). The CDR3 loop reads CASSSQRGGYEQYF. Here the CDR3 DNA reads TGTGCCAGCAGCTCCCAGCGGGGGGGCTACGAGCAGTACTTC.

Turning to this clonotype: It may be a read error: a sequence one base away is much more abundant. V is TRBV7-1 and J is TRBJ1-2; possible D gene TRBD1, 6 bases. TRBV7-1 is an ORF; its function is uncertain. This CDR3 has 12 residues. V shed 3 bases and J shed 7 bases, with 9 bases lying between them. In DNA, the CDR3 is TGTGCCAGCAGCTCCAGGACAGCTGGCTACACCTTC. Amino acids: CASSSRTAGYTF.

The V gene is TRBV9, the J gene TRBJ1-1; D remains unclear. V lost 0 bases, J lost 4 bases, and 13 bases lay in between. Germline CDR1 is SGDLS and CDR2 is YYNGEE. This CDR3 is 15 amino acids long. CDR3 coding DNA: TGTGCCAGCAGCGTAGGGGTGGGGATGAGCACTGAAGCTTTCTTT. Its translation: CASSVGVGMSTEAFF.

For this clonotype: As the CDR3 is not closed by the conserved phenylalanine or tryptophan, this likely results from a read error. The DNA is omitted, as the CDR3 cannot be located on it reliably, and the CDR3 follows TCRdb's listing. The CDR3 here is CASSYGHY. The V gene is TRBV12-3 or TRBV12-4, the J gene TRBJ1-4. The CDR3 numbers 8 amino acids, ends counted.

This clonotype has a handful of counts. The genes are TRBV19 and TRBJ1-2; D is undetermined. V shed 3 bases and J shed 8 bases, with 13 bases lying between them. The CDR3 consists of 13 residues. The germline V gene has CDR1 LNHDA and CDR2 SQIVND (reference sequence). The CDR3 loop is CASSMDPWRGYTF. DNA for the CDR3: TGTGCCAGTAGTATGGATCCATGGCGGGGCTACACCTTC. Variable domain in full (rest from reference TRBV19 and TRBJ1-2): DGGITQSPKYLFRKEGQNVTLSCEQNLNHDAMYWYRQDPGQGLRLIYYSQIVNDFQKGDIAEGYSVSREKKESFPLTVTSAQKNPTAFYLCASSMDPWRGYTFGSGTRLTVV.

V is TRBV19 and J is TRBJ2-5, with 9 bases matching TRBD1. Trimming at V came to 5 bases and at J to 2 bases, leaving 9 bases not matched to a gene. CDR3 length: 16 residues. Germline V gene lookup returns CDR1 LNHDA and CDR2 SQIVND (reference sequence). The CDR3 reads CASSGGTGKTQETQYF. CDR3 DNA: TGTGCCAGTAGTGGGGGGACAGGGAAGACTCAAGAGACCCAGTACTTC.

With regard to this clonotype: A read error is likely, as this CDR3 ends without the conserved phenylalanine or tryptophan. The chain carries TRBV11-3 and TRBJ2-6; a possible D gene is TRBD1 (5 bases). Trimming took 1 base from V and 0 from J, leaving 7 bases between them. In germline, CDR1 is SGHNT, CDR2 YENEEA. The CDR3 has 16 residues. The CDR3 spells CASSLGGASGANVLTP. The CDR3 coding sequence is TGTGCCAGCAGCTTAGGTGGGGCCTCTGGGGCCAACGTCCTGACTCCA.

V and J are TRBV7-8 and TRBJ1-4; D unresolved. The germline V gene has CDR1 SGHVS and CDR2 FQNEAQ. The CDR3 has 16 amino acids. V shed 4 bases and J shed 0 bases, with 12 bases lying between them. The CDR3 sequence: CASSSSAFATNEKLFF. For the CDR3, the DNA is TGTGCCAGCAGCTCCTCGGCCTTCGCAACTAATGAAAAACTGTTTTTT.

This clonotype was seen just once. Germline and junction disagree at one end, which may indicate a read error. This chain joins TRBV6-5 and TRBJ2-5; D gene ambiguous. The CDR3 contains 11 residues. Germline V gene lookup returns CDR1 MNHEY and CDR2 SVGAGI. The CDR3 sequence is CAISYGETQYF. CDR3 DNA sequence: TGTGCCATCAGTTACGGAGAGACCCAGTACTTC.

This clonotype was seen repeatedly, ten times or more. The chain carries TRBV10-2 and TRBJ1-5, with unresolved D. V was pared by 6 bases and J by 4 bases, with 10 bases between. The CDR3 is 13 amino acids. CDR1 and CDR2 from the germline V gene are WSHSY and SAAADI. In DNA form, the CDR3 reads TGCGCCAGCAGCACGACAAGGAATCAGCCCCAGCATTTT. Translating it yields CASSTTRNQPQHF.

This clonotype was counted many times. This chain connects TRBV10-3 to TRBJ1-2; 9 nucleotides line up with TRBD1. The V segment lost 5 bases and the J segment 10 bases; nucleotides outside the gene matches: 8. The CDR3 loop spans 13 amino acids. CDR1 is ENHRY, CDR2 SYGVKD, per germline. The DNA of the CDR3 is TGTGCCATCAGTTCCGACAGGGGGAAAAACTACACCTTC. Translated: CAISSDRGKNYTF.

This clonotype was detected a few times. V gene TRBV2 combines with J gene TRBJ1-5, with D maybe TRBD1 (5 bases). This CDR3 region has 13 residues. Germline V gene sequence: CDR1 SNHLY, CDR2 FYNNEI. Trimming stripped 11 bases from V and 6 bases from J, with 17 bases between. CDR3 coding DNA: TGTGCCTGGAGTGTAGGGGCGGGTCAGCCCCAGCATTTT. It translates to CAWSVGAGQPQHF.

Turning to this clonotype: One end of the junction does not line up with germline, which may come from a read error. The CDR3 sequence: CASTGDIGHTF. The CDR3 nucleotides read TGTGCCAGCACAGGGGATATTGGCCACACCTTC. The chain links TRBV25-1 to TRBJ1-2; TRBD1 is a possible D gene (6 bases). Looked up from germline, CDR1 is MGHDK and CDR2 is SYGVNS. This CDR3 comprises 11 residues.

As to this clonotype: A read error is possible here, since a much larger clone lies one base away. CDR3: CGSSSTGPLNTEAFF. CDR3 in DNA: TGTGGCAGCAGCTCGACCGGGCCCTTGAACACTGAAGCTTTCTTT. This chain connects TRBV7-9 to TRBJ1-1; no firm D call. Per germline, CDR1 SEHNR and CDR2 FQNEAQ (reference sequence). This CDR3 region has 15 residues. The variable domain in full, completed from reference TRBV7-9 and TRBJ1-1, reads DTGVSQNPRHKITKRGQNVTFRCDPISEHNRLYWYRQTLGQGPEFLTYFQNEAQLEKSRLLSDRFSAERPKGSFSTLEIQRTEQGDSAMYLCGSSSTGPLNTEAFFGQGTRLTVV.

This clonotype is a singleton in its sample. DNA of the CDR3: TGCGCCAGCACCCCGGGACAGGGTAGTCAGCCCCAGTACTTC. Its translation is CASTPGQGSQPQYF. V and J are TRBV10-2 and TRBJ2-5, with 9 nucleotides matching TRBD1. Germline CDR1 reads WSHSY; CDR2 reads SAAADI. Trimming cost V 7 bases and J 9 bases; bases outside gene matches: 12. CDR3 size: 14 residues.

As DNA, the CDR3 is TGTGCCACCAGCGGTGGGTCCAGCGGGCGCTCCTACGAGCAGTACTTC. It codes for CATSGGSSGRSYEQYF. The chain couples TRBV15 to TRBJ2-7; D possibly corresponds to TRBD2 (6 bases). Deletions cut 5 bases from V and 0 bases from J, with 17 bases between. There are 16 residues in the CDR3. Per the germline V gene, CDR1 is LNHNV and CDR2 is YYDKDF (reference sequence).

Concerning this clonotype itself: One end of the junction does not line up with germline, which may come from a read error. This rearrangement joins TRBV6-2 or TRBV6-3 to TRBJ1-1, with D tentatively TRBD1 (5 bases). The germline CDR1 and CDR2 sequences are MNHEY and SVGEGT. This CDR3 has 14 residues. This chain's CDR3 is CASSYGRQNTEASF. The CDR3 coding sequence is TGTGCCAGCAGTTACGGCAGACAGAACACTGAAGCTTCCTTT.

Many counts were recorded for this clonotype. CDR3: CASSVVGDTEAFF. The CDR3 nucleotides are TGTGCCAGCAGTGTCGTGGGGGACACTGAAGCTTTCTTT. This rearrangement joins TRBV9 to TRBJ1-1; tentatively, D is TRBD1 (5 bases). Germline-derived CDR1 and CDR2 are SGDLS and YYNGEE. Trimming stripped 5 bases from V and 3 bases from J, with 11 bases between. CDR3 size: 13 residues.

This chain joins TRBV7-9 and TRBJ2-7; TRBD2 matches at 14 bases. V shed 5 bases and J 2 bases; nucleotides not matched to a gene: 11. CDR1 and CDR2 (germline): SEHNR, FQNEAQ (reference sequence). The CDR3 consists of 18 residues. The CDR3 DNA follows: TGTGCCAGCAGCACCCGACCGGGACTAGCGGGAGAGGCCTACGAGCAGTACTTC. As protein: CASSTRPGLAGEAYEQYF.

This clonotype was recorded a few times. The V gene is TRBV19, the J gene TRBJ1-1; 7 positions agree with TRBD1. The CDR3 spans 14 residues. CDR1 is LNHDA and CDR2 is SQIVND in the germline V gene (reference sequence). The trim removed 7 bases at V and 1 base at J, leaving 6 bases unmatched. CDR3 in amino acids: CASTPGDRNTEAFF. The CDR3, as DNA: TGTGCCAGTACGCCGGGGGACAGGAACACTGAAGCTTTCTTT.

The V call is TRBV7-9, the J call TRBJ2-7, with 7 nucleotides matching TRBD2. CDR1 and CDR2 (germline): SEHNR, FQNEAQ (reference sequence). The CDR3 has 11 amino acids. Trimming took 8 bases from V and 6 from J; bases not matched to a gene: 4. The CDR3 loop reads CASGGGTEQYF. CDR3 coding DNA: TGTGCCAGCGGCGGGGGAACCGAGCAGTACTTC.

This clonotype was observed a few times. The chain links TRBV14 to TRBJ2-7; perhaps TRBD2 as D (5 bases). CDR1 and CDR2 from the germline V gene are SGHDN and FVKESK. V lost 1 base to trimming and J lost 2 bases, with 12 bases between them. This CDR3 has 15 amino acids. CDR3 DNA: TGTGCCAGCAGCCAAGCGGTGGGGAGCGCCTACGAGCAGTACTTC. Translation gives CASSQAVGSAYEQYF.

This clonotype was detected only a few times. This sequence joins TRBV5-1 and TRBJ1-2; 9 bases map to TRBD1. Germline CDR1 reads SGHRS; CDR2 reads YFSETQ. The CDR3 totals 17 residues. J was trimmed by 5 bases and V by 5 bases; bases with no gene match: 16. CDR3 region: CASRPDWTGEVGYGYTF. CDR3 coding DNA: TGCGCCAGCAGACCCGACTGGACAGGGGAAGTGGGATATGGCTACACCTTC. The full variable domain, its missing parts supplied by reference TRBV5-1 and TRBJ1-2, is KAGVTQTPRYLIKTRGQQVTLSCSPISGHRSVSWYQQTPGQGLQFLFEYFSETQRNKGNFPGRFSGRQFSNSRSEMNVSTLELGDSALYLCASRPDWTGEVGYGYTFGSGTRLTVV.

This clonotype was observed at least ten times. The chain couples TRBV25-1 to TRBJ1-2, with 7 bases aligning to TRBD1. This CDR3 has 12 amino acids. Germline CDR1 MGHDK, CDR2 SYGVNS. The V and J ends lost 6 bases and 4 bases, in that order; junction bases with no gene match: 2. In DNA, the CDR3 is TGTGCCAGCAGGGGACAGAGCTATGGCTACACCTTC. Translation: CASRGQSYGYTF.

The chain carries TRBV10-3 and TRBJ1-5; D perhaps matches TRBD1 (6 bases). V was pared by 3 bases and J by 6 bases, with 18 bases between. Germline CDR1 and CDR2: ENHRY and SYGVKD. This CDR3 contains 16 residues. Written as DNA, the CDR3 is TGTGCCATCAGTGACGAGGGTTCGGGGGCAGGTCAGCCCCAGCATTTT. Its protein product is CAISDEGSGAGQPQHF.

The CDR3 coding sequence is TGTGCCAGCAGCTGGGCACAGAGCAATCAGCCCCTCCACTTT. Protein product: CASSWAQSNQPLHF. The gene calls are TRBV7-8 and TRBJ1-6; unclear D gene. V lost 4 bases to trimming and J lost 13 bases, with 17 bases between them. CDR3 length: 14 residues. CDR1 is SGHVS and CDR2 is FQNEAQ in the germline V gene. The full variable domain, completed using reference TRBV7-8 and TRBJ1-6, is GAGVSQSPRYKVAKRGQDVALRCDPISGHVSLFWYQQALGQGPEFLTYFQNEAQLDKSGLPSDRFFAERPEGSVSTLKIQRTQQEDSAVYLCASSWAQSNQPLHFGNGTRLTVT.

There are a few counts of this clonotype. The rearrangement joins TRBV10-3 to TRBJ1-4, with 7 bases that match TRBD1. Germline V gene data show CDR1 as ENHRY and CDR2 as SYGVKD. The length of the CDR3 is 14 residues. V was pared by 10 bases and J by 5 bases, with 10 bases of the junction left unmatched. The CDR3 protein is CASTKKGQNEKLFF. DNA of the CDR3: TGTGCCAGCACAAAAAAGGGACAGAATGAAAAACTGTTTTTT.

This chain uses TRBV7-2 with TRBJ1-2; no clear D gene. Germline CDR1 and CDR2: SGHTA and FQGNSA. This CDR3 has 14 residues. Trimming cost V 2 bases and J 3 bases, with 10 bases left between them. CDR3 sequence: CASSLRSADYGYTF. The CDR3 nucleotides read TGTGCCAGCAGCTTACGGTCGGCAGACTATGGCTACACCTTC.